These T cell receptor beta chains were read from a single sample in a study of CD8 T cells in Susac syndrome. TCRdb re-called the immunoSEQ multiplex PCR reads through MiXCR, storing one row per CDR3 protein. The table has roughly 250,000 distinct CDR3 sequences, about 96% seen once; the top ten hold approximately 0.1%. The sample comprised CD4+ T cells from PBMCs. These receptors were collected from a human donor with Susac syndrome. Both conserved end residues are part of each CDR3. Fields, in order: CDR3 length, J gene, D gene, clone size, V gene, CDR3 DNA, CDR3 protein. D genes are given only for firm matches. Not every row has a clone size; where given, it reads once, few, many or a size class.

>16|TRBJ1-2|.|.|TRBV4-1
TGCGCCAGCAGCCAAGTTCGGGCGGTGGAGGGTAAGGGCTACACCTTC
CASSQVRAVEGKGYTF
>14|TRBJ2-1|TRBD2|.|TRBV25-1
TGTGCCACTCGGACTAGCGGGAGGGACAATGAGCAGTTCTTC
CATRTSGRDNEQFF
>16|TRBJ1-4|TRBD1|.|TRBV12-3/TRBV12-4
TGTGCCAGCAGTTTAGCTCGGCTAGGGACAGACGAAAAACTGTTTTTT
CASSLARLGTDEKLFF
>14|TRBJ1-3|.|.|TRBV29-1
TGCAGCGTTGAAGAGCAGGTATCTGGAAACACCATATATTTT
CSVEEQVSGNTIYF
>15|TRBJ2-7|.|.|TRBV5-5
TGTGCCAGCAGCTTGGGGGCAGGGGGACTGTACGAGCAGTACTTC
CASSLGAGGLYEQYF
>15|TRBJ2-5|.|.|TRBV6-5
TGTGCCAGCAGTTACATAGACAGGTCCCTCGAGACCCAGTACTTC
CASSYIDRSLETQYF
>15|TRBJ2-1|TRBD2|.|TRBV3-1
TGTGCCAGCAGCCCATTTGGCGGGAGTATCGATGAGCAGTTCTTC
CASSPFGGSIDEQFF
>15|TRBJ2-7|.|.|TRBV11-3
TGTGCCAGCAGCTTAGATAGCGGACTCCACTACGAGCAGTACTTC
CASSLDSGLHYEQYF
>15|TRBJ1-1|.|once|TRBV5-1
TGCGCCAGCAGCTTATCCCTCGGGGCTCCCACTGAAGCTTTCTTT
CASSLSLGAPTEAFF
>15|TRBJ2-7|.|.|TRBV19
TGTGCCAGTAGTATAGATCAACAGAACTCCTACGAGCAGTACTTC
CASSIDQQNSYEQYF
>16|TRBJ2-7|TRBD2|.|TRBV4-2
TGTGCCAGCAGCCACCCCCGGGGAGGGAGTAACTACGAGCAGTACTTC
CASSHPRGGSNYEQYF
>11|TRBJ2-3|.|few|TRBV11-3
TGTGCCAGCACCCACACAGATACGCAGTATTTT
CASTHTDTQYF
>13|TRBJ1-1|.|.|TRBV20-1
TGCAGTGGGGTGGGGACACCGAACACTGAAGCTTTCTTT
CSGVGTPNTEAFF
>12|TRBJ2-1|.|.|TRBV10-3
TGTGCCGTGGGACCCGCAAGGGATGAGCAGTTCTTC
CAVGPARDEQFF
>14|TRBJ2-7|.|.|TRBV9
TGTGCCAGCAGCGTAGGTCAGAGCTACTACGAGCAGTACTTC
CASSVGQSYYEQYF
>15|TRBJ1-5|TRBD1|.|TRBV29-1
TGCAGCGTCATACCCGGACAGGGGGGCAATCAGCCCCAGCATTTT
CSVIPGQGGNQPQHF
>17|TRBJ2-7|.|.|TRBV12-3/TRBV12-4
TGTGCCAGCAGTTTAGCGCTCGGGGCTGTGCAGGGGAACGAGCAGTACTTC
CASSLALGAVQGNEQYF
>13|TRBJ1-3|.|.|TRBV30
TGTGCCTGGAGTGTAAAGTCTGGAAACACCATATATTTT
CAWSVKSGNTIYF
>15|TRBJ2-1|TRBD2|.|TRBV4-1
TGCGCCAGCAGCCAATCAATGCGGGAGCGGTATGAGCAGTTCTTC
CASSQSMRERYEQFF
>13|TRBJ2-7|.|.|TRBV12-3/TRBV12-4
TGTGCCAGCAGTTTGACGGGAAGCAACGAGCAGTACTTC
CASSLTGSNEQYF
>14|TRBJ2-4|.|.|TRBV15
TGTGCCACCAGCCTGCCAATAGCCAAAAACATTCAGTACTTC
CATSLPIAKNIQYF
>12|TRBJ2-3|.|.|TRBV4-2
TGTGCCAGCAGCCAAAGTGCTCTAGCCCAGTATTTT
CASSQSALAQYF
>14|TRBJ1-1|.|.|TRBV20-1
TGCAGTGCTAGAGGAGTAAGGGGTAACACTGAAGCTTTCTTT
CSARGVRGNTEAFF
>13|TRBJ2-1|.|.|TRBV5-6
TGTGCCAGCAGTTCCCTGCCCCTTTCCGGGCAGTTCTTC
CASSSLPLSGQFF
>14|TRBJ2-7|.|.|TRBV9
TGTGCCAGCAGCCCCACTGTGGGCGACTACGAGCAGTACTTC
CASSPTVGDYEQYF
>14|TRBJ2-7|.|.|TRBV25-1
TGTGCCAGCACCGTCCAGGGGAAACCCTACGAGCAGTACTTC
CASTVQGKPYEQYF